The present TCR beta chain was sequenced within a study of blood T cell repertoires in COVID-19 (dated by TCRdb to 2020 to 2021). The study in broad terms: Samples covering the acute and convalescent phases of COVID-19 were provided by collaborators in the United States, Italy and Spain. The material from the prospective study consisted of cDNA or gDNA derived from T cells, B-cell-depleted T cells, or PBMCs. Subjects who had been exposed to COVID-19, were actively infected with it, or had recovered from it provided the deeply sampled blood TCRbeta repertoires that made up the dataset. The repertoires were released in a freely available public database meant as a resource for research on the immune response to SARS-CoV-2. Samples came from the ongoing ImmuneRACE study (first 160 participants) plus 1,254 subjects from 6 global collaborators. Nearly every sample came with metadata listing a de-identified subject ID, COVID-19 status, age in years and sex. HLA class I and class II types, where available, came from metadata supplied by the sample provider rather than from assay-based typing.

Clipping removes 6 bases from V and 3 bases from J, with 2 as the unmatched junction base count. The CDR3 runs 12 amino acids, cysteine and phenylalanine included. Of all the DNA, just the CDR3 is kept, 36 bases in frame from base 1. From a lookup of the germline V gene, CDR1 and CDR2 are SNHLY and FYNNEI. The collaborating institutions used their own protocols to collect whole blood in K2EDTA tubes. Collaborator samples were shipped for TCRbeta analysis as frozen whole blood, isolated PBMCs, or DNA extracted from either sample type. Comments on this clone: Its cognate antigen has yet to be identified. Base qualities are missing; no much larger clone stands one base away.

TCRbeta CDR3 regions were amplified from genomic DNA by means of the immunoSEQ Assay, a bias-controlled multiplex PCR. As for how the authors treated the data: The number of nucleated cells in each sample was estimated from the amplification of reference gene primers within the assay. To quantify the absolute abundance of each unique TCRbeta CDR3 rearrangement, sequence reads were collapsed and filtered. Productive Simpson clonality was computed per sample as the square root of Simpson's diversity index over productive rearrangements. TCRdb took over this immuneACCESS table, retaining in-frame rearrangements with V and J assigned. Such tables are incomplete; in checked studies, under half of the missing clones stem from an unresolved V gene, and the remainder is unexplained. V and J calls and clone size are those listed in that table; D and trimming were worked out from the DNA. In all, the sample holds approximately 40,000 clones, and 87% of those were seen once. Approximately 20% of the sample goes to the ten largest clones.

Broad study findings and their caveats: The quantity of clinical and demographic metadata differed by source and by participant and was supplied without curation.

This sequence uses TRBV2 and TRBJ2-7; TRBD2 agrees with 7 junctional bases. Sequenced sample: peripheral blood. This TCR was recovered from a woman of 80 years or more in a cohort sampled during active or convalescent COVID-19. CDR3 sequence: CASRGGVYEQYF. The sequenced DNA: TGTGCCAGCAGGGGGGGGGTCTACGAGCAGTACTTC.